These 9 T cell receptor beta chains were sequenced from one sample in a study of early T cells in non-severe SARS-CoV-2 infection. TCRdb reprocessed the 5' RACE reads via MiXCR and lists one record per CDR3 protein. Of approximately 50,000 distinct CDR3 sequences listed, more than 9.5% are singletons. Sequencing was performed on whole blood. The source is an adult who was a healthcare worker with PCR-confirmed SARS-CoV-2 infection or an uninfected control (not recorded which).

This clonotype was seen a few times. The chain employs TRBV5-6 and TRBJ2-7; D unclear. The CDR3 is 13 amino acids. Trimming pared 1 base from V and 3 bases from J, leaving 8 bases between. The germline V gene has CDR1 SGHDT and CDR2 YYEEEE. CDR3 region: CASSLSQVYEQYF. The CDR3, as DNA: TGTGCCAGCAGCTTGAGCCAAGTCTACGAGCAGTACTTC.

About this clonotype: Being one base from a much bigger clone, this may be a read error. J is TRBJ2-3 and V is TRBV28; no firm D call. Germline CDR1 MDHEN, CDR2 SYDVKM. CDR3 length: 13 amino acids. The CDR3 coding sequence is TGTGCCAGCAGTTTAAGGCCGCGAGATACGCTGTATTTT. Translation: CASSLRPRDTLYF.

The chain recombines TRBV5-6 with TRBJ2-1; maybe TRBD1 (6 bases). This CDR3 has 14 amino acids. Trimming removed 3 bases at V and 7 bases at J, with 14 bases between. The germline CDR1 and CDR2 sequences are SGHDT and YYEEEE. Here the CDR3 reads CASSSTGLLNEQFF. The CDR3 DNA reads as TGTGCCAGCAGCTCTACAGGGTTGTTGAATGAGCAGTTCTTC.

This clonotype was seen at least ten times. The V gene is TRBV5-6, the J gene TRBJ2-5, with 10 nucleotides matching TRBD1. Trimming removed 4 bases from V and 7 bases from J; junction bases left unmatched: 10. Looked up from germline, CDR1 is SGHDT and CDR2 is YYEEEE. The CDR3 contains 15 residues. This CDR3 is CASSRRDRGGGTQYF. The CDR3, as DNA: TGTGCCAGCAGCCGCCGGGACAGGGGTGGAGGGACCCAGTACTTC.

This clonotype showed up many times. The DNA of the CDR3 is TGTGCCAGTCGACAGGGACCCTACAATGAGCAGTTCTTC. Its protein is CASRQGPYNEQFF. The chain links TRBV27 to TRBJ2-1, with 7 positions matching TRBD1. V dropped 9 bases and J dropped 2; count of bases not matched to a gene: 4. This CDR3 region has 13 residues. The germline CDR1 and CDR2 sequences are MNHEY and SMNVEV (reference sequence).

The CDR3 here is CSVHRDNSRTDTQYF. The CDR3, as DNA: TGCAGCGTCCACCGGGACAACTCGCGCACAGATACGCAGTATTTT. The V gene is TRBV29-1, the J gene TRBJ2-3, with D perhaps matching TRBD1 (6 bases). In germline, CDR1 is SQVTM, CDR2 ANQGSEA. The CDR3 loop spans 15 amino acids. Trimming cost V 6 bases and J 1 base, with 17 bases left between them.

Within the sample, this clonotype is medium-sized. The chain has TRBV12-3 or TRBV12-4 and TRBJ2-5; TRBD2 aligns across 10 bases. With 5 bases clipped from V and 7 bases from J, the junction kept 13 bases outside the gene matches. The length of the CDR3 is 16 residues. The chain's CDR3 is CASSTSHWTSGPTQYF. The CDR3 DNA reads as TGTGCCAGCAGTACTTCCCATTGGACTAGCGGTCCGACCCAGTACTTC.

The genes are TRBV2 and TRBJ2-1; D uncertain. The CDR3 extends over 14 amino acids. Germline CDR1 and CDR2: SNHLY and FYNNEI. V lost 9 bases to trimming and J lost 4 bases, with 16 bases between them. This CDR3 is CASTYSLPYNEQFF. The CDR3 nucleotides read TGTGCCAGTACTTACTCCCTACCTTACAATGAGCAGTTCTTC.

This clonotype was observed a handful of times. This chain uses TRBV7-8 with TRBJ2-3; the D is unclear. The germline gives CDR1 SGHVS, CDR2 FQNEAQ. V lost 5 bases and J 6 bases, leaving 9 bases between the germline ends. There are 12 residues in the CDR3. This CDR3 reads CASSQKADTQYF. CDR3 DNA: TGTGCCAGCAGCCAAAAAGCGGATACGCAGTATTTT.